The 2 T cell receptor beta chains reported below all come from one sample, sequenced in a study of blood T cell repertoires in COVID-19. Clones were sequenced by immunoSEQ multiplex PCR, and TCRdb holds only the in-frame ones, with some missing. The repertoire includes around 500,000 clones, roughly 90% of them detected once, and over 1.5% sits in the top ten. Sequencing used PBMCs or T cells enriched from blood (not recorded which). The source of these receptors is a middle-aged woman who had recovered from COVID-19.

V and J are TRBV19 and TRBJ2-7, with 8 nucleotides matching TRBD1. CDR3 length: 14 residues. With V trimmed by 5 bases and J by 5 bases, 8 bases remained unmatched. Looked up from germline, CDR1 is LNHDA and CDR2 is SQIVND (reference sequence). CDR3 nucleotide sequence: TGTGCCAGTAGTCCGACAGGGGTTGTAGACGAGCAGTACTTC. Its translation is CASSPTGVVDEQYF.

This chain joins TRBV19 and TRBJ2-2, with D unclear. Germline assignment: CDR1 LNHDA and CDR2 SQIVND (reference sequence). Between the trimmed V and J ends, which lost 4 bases and 0 bases, there was a span of 9 bases. The CDR3 has 15 amino acids. This CDR3 reads CASSKLETNTGELFF. CDR3 bases: TGTGCCAGTAGTAAACTCGAAACGAACACCGGGGAGCTGTTTTTT.